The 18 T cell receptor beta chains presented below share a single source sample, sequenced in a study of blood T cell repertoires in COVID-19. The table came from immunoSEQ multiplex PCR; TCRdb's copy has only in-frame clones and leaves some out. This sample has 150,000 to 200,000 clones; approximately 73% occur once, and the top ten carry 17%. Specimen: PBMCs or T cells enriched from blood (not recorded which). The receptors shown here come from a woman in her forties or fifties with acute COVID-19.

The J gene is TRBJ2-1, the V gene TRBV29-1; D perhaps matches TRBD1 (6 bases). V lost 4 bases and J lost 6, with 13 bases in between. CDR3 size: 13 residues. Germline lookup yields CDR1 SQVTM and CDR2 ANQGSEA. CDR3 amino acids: CSVGQVVGNEQFF. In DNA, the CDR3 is TGCAGCGTTGGACAGGTAGTCGGCAATGAGCAGTTCTTC.

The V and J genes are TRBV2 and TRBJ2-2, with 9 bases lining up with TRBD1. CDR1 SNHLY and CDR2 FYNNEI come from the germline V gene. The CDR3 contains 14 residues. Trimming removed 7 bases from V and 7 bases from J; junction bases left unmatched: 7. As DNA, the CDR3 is TGTGCCAGCAACGAAGGACAGGGGATCGGGGAGCTGTTTTTT. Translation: CASNEGQGIGELFF.

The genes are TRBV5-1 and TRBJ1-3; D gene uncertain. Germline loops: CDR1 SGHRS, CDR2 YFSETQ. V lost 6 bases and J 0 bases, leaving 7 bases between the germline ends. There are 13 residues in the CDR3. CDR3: CASNPGSGNTIYF. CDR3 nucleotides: TGCGCCAGCAATCCAGGCTCTGGAAACACCATATATTTT.

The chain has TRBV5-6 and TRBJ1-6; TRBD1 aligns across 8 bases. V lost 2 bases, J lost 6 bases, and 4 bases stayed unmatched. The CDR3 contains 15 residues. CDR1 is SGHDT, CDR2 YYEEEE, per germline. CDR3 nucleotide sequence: TGTGCCAGCAGCTTAGGACAGGGCCTTAATTCACCCCTCCACTTT. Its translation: CASSLGQGLNSPLHF.

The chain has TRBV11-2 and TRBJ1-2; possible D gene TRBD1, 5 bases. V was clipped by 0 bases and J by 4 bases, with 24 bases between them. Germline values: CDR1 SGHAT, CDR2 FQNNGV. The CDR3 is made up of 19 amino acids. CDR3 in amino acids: CASSLDLGGAPPPGYGYTF. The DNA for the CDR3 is TGTGCCAGCAGCTTAGATCTGGGAGGGGCCCCACCGCCTGGCTATGGCTACACCTTC.

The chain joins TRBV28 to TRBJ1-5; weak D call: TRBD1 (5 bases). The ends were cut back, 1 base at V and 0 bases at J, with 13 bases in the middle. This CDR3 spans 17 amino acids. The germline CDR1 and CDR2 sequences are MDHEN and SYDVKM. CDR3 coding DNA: TGTGCCAGCAGTTTATTCCAGGGCAGTGGTAGCAATCAGCCCCAGCATTTT. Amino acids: CASSLFQGSGSNQPQHF.

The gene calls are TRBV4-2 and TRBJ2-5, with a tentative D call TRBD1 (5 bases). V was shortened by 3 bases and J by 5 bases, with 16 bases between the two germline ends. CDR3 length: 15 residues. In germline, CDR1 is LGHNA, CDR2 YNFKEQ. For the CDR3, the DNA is TGTGCCAGCAGCCATAGGACAACGGATATGGAGACCCAGTACTTC. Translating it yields CASSHRTTDMETQYF.

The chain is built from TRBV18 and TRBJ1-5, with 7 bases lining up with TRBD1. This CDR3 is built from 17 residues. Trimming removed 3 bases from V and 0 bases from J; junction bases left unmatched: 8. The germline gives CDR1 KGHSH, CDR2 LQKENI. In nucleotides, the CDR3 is TGTGCCAGCTCACCGAATACCGGGACAGTTAGCAATCAGCCCCAGCATTTT. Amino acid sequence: CASSPNTGTVSNQPQHF.

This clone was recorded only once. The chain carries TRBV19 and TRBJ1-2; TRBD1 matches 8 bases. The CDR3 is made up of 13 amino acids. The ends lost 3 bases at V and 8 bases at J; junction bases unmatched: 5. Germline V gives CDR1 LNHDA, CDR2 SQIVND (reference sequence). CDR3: CASSMDRVPGYTF. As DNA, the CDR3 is TGTGCCAGTAGTATGGACAGGGTCCCCGGCTACACCTTC.

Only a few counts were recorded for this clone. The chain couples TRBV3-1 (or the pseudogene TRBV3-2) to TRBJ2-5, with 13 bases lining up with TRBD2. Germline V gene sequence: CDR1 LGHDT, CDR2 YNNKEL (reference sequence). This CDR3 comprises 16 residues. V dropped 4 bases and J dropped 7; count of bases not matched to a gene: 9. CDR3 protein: CASSRLGTSGVGTQYF. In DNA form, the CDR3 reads TGTGCCAGCAGCCGTCTCGGGACTAGCGGGGTAGGGACCCAGTACTTC.

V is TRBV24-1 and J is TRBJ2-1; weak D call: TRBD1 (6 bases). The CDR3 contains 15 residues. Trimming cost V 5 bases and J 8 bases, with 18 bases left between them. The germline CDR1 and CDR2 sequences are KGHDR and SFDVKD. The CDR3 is CATSVWGRSSHEQFF. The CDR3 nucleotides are TGTGCCACCAGTGTGTGGGGGCGCAGTAGCCATGAGCAGTTCTTC.

CDR3 residues: CASSLWGRVPYGYTF. As DNA, the CDR3 is TGTGCCAGCAGCTTATGGGGCAGGGTTCCTTATGGCTACACCTTC. This chain connects TRBV7-8 to TRBJ1-2; TRBD1 might be the D (5 bases). This CDR3 region has 15 residues. The germline gives CDR1 SGHVS, CDR2 FQNEAQ. V was clipped by 2 bases and J by 5 bases, with 15 bases between them.

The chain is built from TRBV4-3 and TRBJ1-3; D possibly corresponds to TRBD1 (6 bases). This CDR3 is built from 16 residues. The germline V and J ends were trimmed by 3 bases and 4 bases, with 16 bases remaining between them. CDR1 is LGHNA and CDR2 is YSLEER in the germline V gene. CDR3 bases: TGCGCCAGCAGCCAGGCCCCAGGGGTTTCCGGAAACACCATATATTTT. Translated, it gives CASSQAPGVSGNTIYF.

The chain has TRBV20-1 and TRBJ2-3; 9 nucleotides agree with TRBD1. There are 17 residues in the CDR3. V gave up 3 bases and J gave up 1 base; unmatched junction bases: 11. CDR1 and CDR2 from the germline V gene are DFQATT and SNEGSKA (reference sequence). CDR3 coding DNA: TGCAGTGCTAGTCGGGACAGGACAGGGGTCCGCACAGATACGCAGTATTTT. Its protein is CSASRDRTGVRTDTQYF.

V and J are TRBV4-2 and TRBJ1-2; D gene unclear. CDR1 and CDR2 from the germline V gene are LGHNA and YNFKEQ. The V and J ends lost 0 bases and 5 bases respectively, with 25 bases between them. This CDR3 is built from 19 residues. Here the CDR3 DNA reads TGTGCCAGCAGCCAAGAGCAGTCTTCCTCGGCAGGCCCTCAATATGGCTACACCTTC. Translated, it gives CASSQEQSSSAGPQYGYTF.

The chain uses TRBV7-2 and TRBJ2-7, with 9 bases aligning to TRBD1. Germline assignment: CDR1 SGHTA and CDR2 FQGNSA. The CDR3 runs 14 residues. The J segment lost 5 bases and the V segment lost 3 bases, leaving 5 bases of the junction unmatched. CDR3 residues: CASSFGTGINEQYV. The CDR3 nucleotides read TGTGCCAGCAGCTTTGGGACAGGGATCAACGAGCAGTACGTC.

Here the CDR3 DNA reads TGTGCCAGTAGTAATGACAGGGTCGTACAGAGCAATCAGCCCCAGCATTTT. Protein product: CASSNDRVVQSNQPQHF. V and J are TRBV19 and TRBJ1-5; 7 bases align to TRBD1. The CDR3 runs to 17 residues. V lost 4 bases and J lost 1; bases outside the gene matches: 10. CDR1 LNHDA and CDR2 SQIVND come from the germline V gene (reference sequence).

CDR3 sequence reads: CASSLTGGNEKLFF. Written as DNA, the CDR3 is TGCGCCAGCAGCCTGACAGGGGGGAATGAAAAACTGTTTTTT. The chain carries TRBV5-1 and TRBJ1-4; 9 bases fit TRBD1. With V trimmed by 4 bases and J by 5 bases, 3 bases remained unmatched. The germline V gene encodes CDR1 SGHRS and CDR2 YFSETQ. The CDR3 covers 14 residues.